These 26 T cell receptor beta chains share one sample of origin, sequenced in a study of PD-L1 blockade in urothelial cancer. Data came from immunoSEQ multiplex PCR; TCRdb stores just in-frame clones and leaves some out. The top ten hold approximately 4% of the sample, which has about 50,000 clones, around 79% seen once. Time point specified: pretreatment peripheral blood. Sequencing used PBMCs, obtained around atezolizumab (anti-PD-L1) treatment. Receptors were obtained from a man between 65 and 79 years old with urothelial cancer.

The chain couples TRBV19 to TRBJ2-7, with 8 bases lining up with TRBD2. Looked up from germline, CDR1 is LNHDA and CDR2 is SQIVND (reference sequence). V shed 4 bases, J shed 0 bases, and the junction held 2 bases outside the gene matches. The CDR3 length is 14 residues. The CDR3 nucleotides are TGTGCCAGTAGTAGAGCGGGGGTCTCCTACGAGCAGTACTTC. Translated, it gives CASSRAGVSYEQYF.

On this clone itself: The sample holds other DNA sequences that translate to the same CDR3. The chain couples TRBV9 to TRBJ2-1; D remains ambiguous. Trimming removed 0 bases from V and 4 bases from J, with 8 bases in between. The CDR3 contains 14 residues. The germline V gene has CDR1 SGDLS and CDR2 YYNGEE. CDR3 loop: CASSVGLGYNEQFF. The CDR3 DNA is TGTGCCAGCAGCGTAGGTCTAGGTTACAATGAGCAGTTCTTC.

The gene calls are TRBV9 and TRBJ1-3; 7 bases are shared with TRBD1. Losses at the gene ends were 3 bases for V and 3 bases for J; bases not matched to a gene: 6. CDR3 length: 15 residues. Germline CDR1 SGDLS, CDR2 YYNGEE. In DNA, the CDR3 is TGTGCCAGCAGCGAAACACAGGGGCATGGAAACACCATATATTTT. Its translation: CASSETQGHGNTIYF.

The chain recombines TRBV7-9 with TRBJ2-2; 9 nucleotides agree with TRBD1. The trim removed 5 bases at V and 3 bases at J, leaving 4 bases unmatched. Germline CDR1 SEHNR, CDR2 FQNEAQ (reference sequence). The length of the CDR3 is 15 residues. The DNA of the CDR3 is TGTGCCAGCAGCACCCGGGACAGGGACACCGGGGAGCTGTTTTTT. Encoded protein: CASSTRDRDTGELFF.

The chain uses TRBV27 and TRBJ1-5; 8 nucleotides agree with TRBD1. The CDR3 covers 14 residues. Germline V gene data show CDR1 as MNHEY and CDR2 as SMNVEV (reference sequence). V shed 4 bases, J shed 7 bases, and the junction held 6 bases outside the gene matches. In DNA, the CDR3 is TGTGCCAGCAGTTCACGGACAGGGCGCCAGCCCCAGCATTTT. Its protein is CASSSRTGRQPQHF.

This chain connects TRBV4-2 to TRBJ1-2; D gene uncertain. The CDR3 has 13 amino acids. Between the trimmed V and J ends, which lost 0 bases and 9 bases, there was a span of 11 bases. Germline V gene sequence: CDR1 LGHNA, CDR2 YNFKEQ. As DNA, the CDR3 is TGTGCCAGCAGCCAAGATCATCAGGCACGCTACACCTTC. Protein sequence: CASSQDHQARYTF.

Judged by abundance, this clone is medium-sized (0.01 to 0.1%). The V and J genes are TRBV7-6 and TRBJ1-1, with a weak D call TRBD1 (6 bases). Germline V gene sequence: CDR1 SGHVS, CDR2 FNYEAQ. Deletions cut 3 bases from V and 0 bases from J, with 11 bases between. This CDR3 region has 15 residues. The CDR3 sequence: CASSLYREMNTEAFF. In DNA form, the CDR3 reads TGTGCCAGCAGCTTGTACAGGGAAATGAACACTGAAGCTTTCTTT.

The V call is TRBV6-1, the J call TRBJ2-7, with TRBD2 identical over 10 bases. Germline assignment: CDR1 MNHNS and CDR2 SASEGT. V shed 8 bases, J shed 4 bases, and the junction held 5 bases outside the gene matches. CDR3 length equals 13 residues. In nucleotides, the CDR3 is TGTGCCAGCGTTAGCGGGGGGCTTTACGAGCAGTACTTC. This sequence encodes CASVSGGLYEQYF.

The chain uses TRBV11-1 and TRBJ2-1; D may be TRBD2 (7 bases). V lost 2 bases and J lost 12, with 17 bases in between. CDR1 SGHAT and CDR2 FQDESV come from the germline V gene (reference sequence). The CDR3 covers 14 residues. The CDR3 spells CASSLSGNRGGQFF. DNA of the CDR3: TGTGCCAGCAGCTTAAGCGGGAATCGAGGGGGGCAGTTCTTC.

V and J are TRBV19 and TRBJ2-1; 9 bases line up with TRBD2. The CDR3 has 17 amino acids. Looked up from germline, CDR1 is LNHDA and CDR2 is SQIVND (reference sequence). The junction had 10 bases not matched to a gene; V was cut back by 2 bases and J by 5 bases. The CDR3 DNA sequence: TGTGCCAGTAGTATACAGGGGGGTAGCGGGAGAGACAATGAGCAGTTCTTC. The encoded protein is CASSIQGGSGRDNEQFF.

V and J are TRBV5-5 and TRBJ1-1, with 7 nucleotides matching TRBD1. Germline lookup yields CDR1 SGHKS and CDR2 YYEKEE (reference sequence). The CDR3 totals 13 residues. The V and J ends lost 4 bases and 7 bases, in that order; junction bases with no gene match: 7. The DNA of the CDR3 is TGTGCCAGCAGCCACGTCACAGGGGATGAAGCTTTCTTT. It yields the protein CASSHVTGDEAFF.

CDR3 residues: CASSSGQGYNEQFF. The CDR3 DNA reads as TGTGCCAGCAGCTCTGGACAGGGATACAATGAGCAGTTCTTC. J is TRBJ2-1 and V is TRBV7-3, with TRBD1 matching 8 bases. Losses at the gene ends were 4 bases for V and 4 bases for J; bases not matched to a gene: 3. Germline CDR1 is SGHTA and CDR2 is FQGTGA. The CDR3 has 14 amino acids.

DNA for the CDR3: TGTGCCAGCAGTTCCTTTGGACAGCTTACCTTAGGGCAGTACTTC. Translating gives CASSSFGQLTLGQYF. The chain combines TRBV6-1 with TRBJ2-7; D is perhaps TRBD1 (6 bases). The germline V gene encodes CDR1 MNHNS and CDR2 SASEGT. Trimming left V 5 bases short and J 9 bases short, with 23 bases between. This CDR3 region has 15 residues.

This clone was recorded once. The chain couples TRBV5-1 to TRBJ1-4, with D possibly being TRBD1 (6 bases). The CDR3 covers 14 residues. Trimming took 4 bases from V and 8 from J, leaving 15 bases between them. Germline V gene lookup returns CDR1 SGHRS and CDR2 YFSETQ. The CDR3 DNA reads TGCGCCAGCAGCCCTGGACAGACGGGGGAAAAACTGTTTTTT. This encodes CASSPGQTGEKLFF.

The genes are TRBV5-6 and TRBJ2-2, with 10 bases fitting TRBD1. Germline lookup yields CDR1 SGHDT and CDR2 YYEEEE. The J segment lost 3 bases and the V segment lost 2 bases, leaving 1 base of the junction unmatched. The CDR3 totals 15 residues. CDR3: CASSFGQGDTGELFF. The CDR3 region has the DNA TGTGCCAGCAGCTTCGGACAGGGGGACACCGGGGAGCTGTTTTTT.

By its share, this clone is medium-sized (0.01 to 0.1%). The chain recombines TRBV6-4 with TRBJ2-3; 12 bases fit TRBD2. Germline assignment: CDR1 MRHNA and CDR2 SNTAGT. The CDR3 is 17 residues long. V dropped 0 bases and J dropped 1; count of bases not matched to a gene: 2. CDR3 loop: CASSDSTSGSGTDTQYF. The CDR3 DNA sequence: TGTGCCAGCAGTGACTCGACTAGCGGGAGTGGCACAGATACGCAGTATTTT.

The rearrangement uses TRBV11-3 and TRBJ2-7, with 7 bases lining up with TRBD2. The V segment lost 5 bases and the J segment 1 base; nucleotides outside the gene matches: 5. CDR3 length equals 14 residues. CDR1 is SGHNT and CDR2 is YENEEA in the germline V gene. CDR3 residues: CASSQSGVSYEQYF. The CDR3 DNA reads TGTGCCAGCAGCCAGAGCGGGGTTTCCTACGAGCAGTACTTC.

The CDR3 DNA follows: TGTGCCAGCAGCCGACTAGCGGGGAGAGAGACCCAGTACTTC. This codes for CASSRLAGRETQYF. The chain carries TRBV27 and TRBJ2-5; 11 bases line up with TRBD2. V lost 6 bases to trimming and J lost 4 bases; unmatched junction nucleotides: 4. This CDR3 has 14 residues. Germline loops: CDR1 MNHEY, CDR2 SMNVEV (reference sequence).

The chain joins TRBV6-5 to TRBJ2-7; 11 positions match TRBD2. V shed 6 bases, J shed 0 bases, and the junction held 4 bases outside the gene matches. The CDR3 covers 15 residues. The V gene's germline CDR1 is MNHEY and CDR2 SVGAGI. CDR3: CASRATSGSSYEQYF. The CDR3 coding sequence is TGTGCCAGCAGAGCTACTAGCGGGAGCTCCTACGAGCAGTACTTC.

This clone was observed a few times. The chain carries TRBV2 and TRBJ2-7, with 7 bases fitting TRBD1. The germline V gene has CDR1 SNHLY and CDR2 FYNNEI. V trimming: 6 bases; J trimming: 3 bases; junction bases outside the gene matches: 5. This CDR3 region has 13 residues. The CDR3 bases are TGTGCCAGCAGCCTGGGACAGCGCTACGAGCAGTACTTC. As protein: CASSLGQRYEQYF. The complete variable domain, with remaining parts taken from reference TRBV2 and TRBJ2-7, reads EPEVTQTPSHQVTQMGQEVILRCVPISNHLYFYWYRQILGQKVEFLVSFYNNEISEKSEIFDDQFSVERPDGSNFTLKIRSTKLEDSAMYFCASSLGQRYEQYFGPGTRLTVT.

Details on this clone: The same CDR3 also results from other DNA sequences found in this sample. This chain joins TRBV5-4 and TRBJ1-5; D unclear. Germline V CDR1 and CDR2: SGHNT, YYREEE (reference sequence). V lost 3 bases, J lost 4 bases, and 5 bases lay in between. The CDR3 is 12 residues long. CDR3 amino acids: CASSSPNQPQHF. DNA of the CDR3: TGTGCCAGCAGCTCCCCAAATCAGCCCCAGCATTTT.

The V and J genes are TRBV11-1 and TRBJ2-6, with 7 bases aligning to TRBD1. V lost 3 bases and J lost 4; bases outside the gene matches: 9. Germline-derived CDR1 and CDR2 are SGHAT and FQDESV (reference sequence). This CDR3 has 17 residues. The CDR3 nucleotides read TGTGCCAGCAGCTTCACCGGACAGGCGAGAGGGGCCAACGTCCTGACTTTC. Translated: CASSFTGQARGANVLTF.

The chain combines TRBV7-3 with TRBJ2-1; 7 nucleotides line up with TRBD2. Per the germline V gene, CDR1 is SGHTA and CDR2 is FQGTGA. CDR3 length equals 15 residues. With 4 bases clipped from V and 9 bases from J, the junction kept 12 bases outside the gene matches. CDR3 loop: CASSSVAGGASEQFF. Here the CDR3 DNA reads TGTGCCAGCAGCTCCGTAGCGGGCGGAGCAAGTGAGCAGTTCTTC. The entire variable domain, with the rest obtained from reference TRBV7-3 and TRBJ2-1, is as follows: GAGVSQTPSNKVTEKGKYVELRCDPISGHTALYWYRQSLGQGPEFLIYFQGTGAADDSGLPNDRFFAVRPEGSVSTLKIQRTERGDSAVYLCASSSVAGGASEQFFGPGTRLTVL.

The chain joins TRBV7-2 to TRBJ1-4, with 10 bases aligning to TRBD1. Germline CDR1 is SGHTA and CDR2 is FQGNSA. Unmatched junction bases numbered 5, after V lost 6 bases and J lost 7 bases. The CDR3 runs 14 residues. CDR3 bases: TGTGCCAGCAGGGGACAGGGGATAAGTGAAAAACTGTTTTTT. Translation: CASRGQGISEKLFF. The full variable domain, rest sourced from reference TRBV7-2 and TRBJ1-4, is GAGVSQSPSNKVTEKGKDVELRCDPISGHTALYWYRQSLGQGLEFLIYFQGNSAPDKSGLPSDRFSAERTGGSVSTLTIQRTQQEDSAVYLCASRGQGISEKLFFGSGTQLSVL.

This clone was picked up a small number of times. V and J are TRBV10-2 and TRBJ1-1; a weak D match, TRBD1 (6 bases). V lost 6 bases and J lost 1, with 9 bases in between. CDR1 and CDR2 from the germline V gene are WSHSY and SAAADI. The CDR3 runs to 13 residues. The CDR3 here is CASRETGNTEAFF. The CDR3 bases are TGCGCCAGCAGGGAGACAGGGAACACTGAAGCTTTCTTT.

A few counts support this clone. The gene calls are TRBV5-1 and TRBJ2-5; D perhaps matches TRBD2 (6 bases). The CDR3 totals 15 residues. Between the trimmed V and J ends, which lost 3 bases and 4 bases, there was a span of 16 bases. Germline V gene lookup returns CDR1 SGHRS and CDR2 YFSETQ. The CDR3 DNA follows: TGCGCCAGCAGCTGGGGAGGTGGGAGTATAGAGACCCAGTACTTC. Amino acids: CASSWGGGSIETQYF.